Listed below are T cell receptor beta chains from one sample, sequenced in a study of T cell responses to AZD1222 COVID-19 vaccine. Assay: immunoSEQ multiplex PCR; the TCRdb copy retains only in-frame clones and omits some. There are about 120,000 clones in the sample; approximately 90% occur only once, and around 8% lies in the top ten. Sequences were derived from peripheral blood, sampled 28 days after the second AZD1222 dose. The receptors were gathered from an adult who received the AZD1222 COVID-19 vaccine. The CDR3 runs from the conserved cysteine through the conserved F or W. D genes are given only for firm matches. The listing skips clone size in some rows; elsewhere it reads once, few, many or a size class.

D | size | J | V | CDR3 | DNA
TRBD1 | NA | TRBJ1-6 | TRBV19 | CASTADRGRSPLHF | TGTGCCAGTACTGCGGACAGGGGGCGATCACCCCTCCACTTT
NA | NA | TRBJ2-1 | TRBV3-1/TRBV3-2 | CASSQGEGGVRYNEQFF | TGTGCCAGCAGCCAAGGTGAGGGGGGGGTGAGGTACAATGAGCAGTTCTTC
TRBD1 | NA | TRBJ1-2 | TRBV6-5 | CASIRTGNYGYTF | TGTGCCAGCATCCGGACAGGCAACTATGGCTACACCTTC
TRBD1 | NA | TRBJ1-6 | TRBV2 | CASRDRGSSYNSPLHF | TGTGCCAGCAGGGACAGGGGGAGCTCCTATAATTCACCCCTCCACTTT
NA | NA | TRBJ1-4 | TRBV12-3/TRBV12-4 | CASSLRNNEKLFF | TGTGCCAGCAGTTTACGGAATAATGAAAAACTGTTTTTT
NA | once | TRBJ2-3 | TRBV6-2/TRBV6-3 | CASSTFQASDTQYF | TGTGCCAGCAGTACATTTCAGGCCTCAGATACGCAGTATTTT
TRBD1 | NA | TRBJ1-1 | TRBV18 | CASSPDRLSTEAFF | TGTGCCAGCTCACCGGACAGGCTAAGCACTGAAGCTTTCTTT
TRBD1 | NA | TRBJ1-5 | TRBV5-1 | CASSETGVGNQPQHF | TGCGCCAGCAGTGAGACAGGGGTAGGCAATCAGCCCCAGCATTTT
NA | NA | TRBJ2-2 | TRBV4-1 | CASSQEGKEVVSSTGELFF | TGCGCCAGCAGCCAAGAAGGAAAGGAGGTGGTTTCTTCGACCGGGGAGCTGTTTTTT
NA | NA | TRBJ2-6 | TRBV7-9 | CASSILFSGTRANVLTF | TGTGCCAGCAGTATTCTCTTCTCCGGGACAAGGGCCAACGTCCTGACTTTC
NA | NA | TRBJ1-6 | TRBV27 | CASSMGGYNSPLHF | TGTGCCAGCTCTATGGGGGGGTATAATTCACCCCTCCACTTT
NA | NA | TRBJ1-5 | TRBV5-1 | CASSLASTGGNQPQHF | TGCGCCAGCAGCTTGGCCTCCACCGGCGGCAATCAGCCCCAGCATTTT
NA | once | TRBJ2-5 | TRBV6-1 | CASSDFGIQETQYF | TGTGCCAGCAGTGATTTTGGGATACAAGAGACCCAGTACTTC
NA | few | TRBJ1-5 | TRBV18 | CASSSNREGQPQHF | TGTGCCAGCTCATCCAACAGGGAGGGTCAGCCCCAGCATTTT
TRBD1 | NA | TRBJ1-2 | TRBV6-1 | CASSEPGSRGIHGGYTF | TGTGCCAGCAGTGAACCGGGGTCCAGGGGGATTCACGGTGGCTACACCTTC
NA | NA | TRBJ2-1 | TRBV6-5 | CASSYSPGENEQFF | TGTGCCAGCAGTTATAGTCCAGGGGAAAATGAGCAGTTCTTC
TRBD1 | NA | TRBJ1-5 | TRBV5-1 | CASSLEGTASNQPQHF | TGCGCCAGCAGCTTGGAGGGGACAGCTAGCAATCAGCCCCAGCATTTT
NA | NA | TRBJ2-5 | TRBV5-1 | CASSLGLTRQETQYF | TGCGCCAGCAGCTTGGGACTAACCCGACAAGAGACCCAGTACTTC
NA | NA | TRBJ1-5 | TRBV28 | CASTLGGGNQPQHF | TGTGCCAGCACCCTCGGGGGCGGCAATCAGCCCCAGCATTTT
NA | NA | TRBJ2-1 | TRBV6-1 | CASSETARVLFEQFF | TGTGCCAGCAGTGAAACGGCGCGGGTGCTTTTTGAGCAGTTCTTC
NA | NA | TRBJ1-4 | TRBV7-6 | CASSSPAEPMGEKLFF | TGTGCCAGCAGCTCCCCCGCCGAGCCAATGGGGGAAAAACTGTTTTTT
NA | NA | TRBJ1-5 | TRBV6-1 | CASSERSISNQPQHF | TGTGCCAGCAGTGAACGCTCGATCTCCAATCAGCCCCAGCATTTT
NA | NA | TRBJ2-1 | TRBV7-2 | CASSFKLASSYNEQFF | TGTGCCAGCAGCTTTAAACTTGCTAGCTCCTACAATGAGCAGTTCTTC
TRBD1 | NA | TRBJ1-1 | TRBV6-6 | CAGVQGGNTEAFF | TGTGCCGGGGTGCAGGGGGGGAACACTGAAGCTTTCTTT
NA | NA | TRBJ1-1 | TRBV12-1 | CASSRLGCTEAFF | TGTGCCAGCAGCCGGTTGGGGTGCACTGAAGCTTTCTTT
NA | NA | TRBJ2-3 | TRBV15 | CATSRGVASTDTQYF | TGTGCCACCAGCAGAGGAGTAGCAAGCACAGATACGCAGTATTTT
NA | NA | TRBJ1-2 | TRBV9 | CASSVAEGQIYGYTF | TGTGCCAGCAGCGTAGCTGAAGGGCAGATCTATGGCTACACCTTC
TRBD1 | once | TRBJ2-7 | TRBV13 | CASSLGAGGWNEQYF | TGTGCCAGCAGCTTAGGGGCAGGGGGCTGGAACGAGCAGTACTTC
NA | few | TRBJ1-1 | TRBV19 | CASSTGPGSTEAFF | TGTGCCAGTAGTACAGGGCCAGGGAGCACTGAAGCTTTCTTT
TRBD1 | NA | TRBJ1-2 | TRBV18 | CASSLITGDNYGYTF | TGTGCCAGCTCACTTATCACAGGGGATAACTATGGCTACACCTTC
NA | NA | TRBJ1-2 | TRBV29-1 | CSVEDPGFGGYTF | TGCAGCGTTGAAGATCCGGGTTTTGGTGGCTACACCTTC
TRBD1 | NA | TRBJ1-6 | TRBV28 | CASVTSGQGPSPLHF | TGTGCCAGCGTTACTTCGGGACAGGGGCCCTCACCCCTCCACTTT
NA | once | TRBJ2-6 | TRBV28 | CASLRSSGANVLTF | TGTGCCAGTCTAAGGAGCTCTGGGGCCAACGTCCTGACTTTC
TRBD2 | NA | TRBJ2-1 | TRBV28 | CASSPRLAGYNEQFF | TGTGCCAGCAGCCCCAGACTAGCGGGGTACAATGAGCAGTTCTTC
NA | NA | TRBJ1-5 | TRBV7-8 | CASSEGLSQPQHF | TGTGCCAGCAGCGAGGGGTTGAGTCAGCCCCAGCATTTT
NA | NA | TRBJ2-7 | TRBV10-1 | CASSDAEKGVPYEQYF | TGCGCCAGCAGTGACGCTGAAAAAGGGGTCCCCTACGAGCAGTACTTC
TRBD2 | NA | TRBJ2-2 | TRBV14 | CASSQNRDYHNTGELFF | TGTGCCAGCAGCCAAAACCGGGACTACCATAACACCGGGGAGCTGTTTTTT
NA | NA | TRBJ2-1 | TRBV7-2 | CASTLSAGSYNEQFF | TGTGCCAGCACCCTTTCAGCGGGCTCCTACAATGAGCAGTTCTTC
NA | NA | TRBJ2-7 | TRBV7-2 | CASSLVRPGYEQYF | TGTGCCAGCAGCTTAGTTCGGCCGGGGTACGAGCAGTACTTC
NA | NA | TRBJ1-1 | TRBV5-1 | CASSVDSFASAFF | TGCGCCAGCAGCGTAGACAGTTTCGCTTCAGCTTTCTTT
TRBD2 | NA | TRBJ2-5 | TRBV28 | CASSFRTSRETQYF | TGTGCCAGCAGTTTCCGGACTAGTCGAGAGACCCAGTACTTC
TRBD1 | NA | TRBJ2-2 | TRBV25-1 | CASSPGQGDTGELFF | TGTGCCAGCAGCCCGGGACAGGGAGATACCGGGGAGCTGTTTTTT
NA | NA | TRBJ2-1 | TRBV6-5 | CASDRRDHLYNEQFF | TGTGCCAGTGACCGCCGGGACCACCTCTACAATGAGCAGTTCTTC
NA | NA | TRBJ2-3 | TRBV28 | CASSSAREGTDTQYF | TGTGCCAGCAGTTCGGCTAGGGAAGGGACAGATACGCAGTATTTT
NA | NA | TRBJ1-2 | TRBV6-5 | CASSPPSARVGYTF | TGTGCCAGCAGTCCTCCCTCCGCGCGAGTTGGCTACACCTTC
TRBD2 | NA | TRBJ2-5 | TRBV2 | CASKYLESGEETQYF | TGTGCCAGCAAATATTTAGAGAGCGGGGAGGAGACCCAGTACTTC
NA | NA | TRBJ2-1 | TRBV29-1 | CSVLAGSSYNEQFF | TGCAGCGTTTTGGCCGGCAGCTCCTACAATGAGCAGTTCTTC
TRBD2 | NA | TRBJ2-7 | TRBV18 | CASSRLLAGVYDEQYF | TGTGCCAGCTCCCGTCTACTTGCGGGAGTGTATGACGAGCAGTACTTC
TRBD1 | NA | TRBJ1-6 | TRBV6-5 | CASRDRRDNSPLHF | TGTGCCAGCAGGGACAGGAGAGATAATTCACCCCTCCACTTT
TRBD1 | NA | TRBJ1-2 | TRBV7-2 | CASSLGPGQGAINNGYTF | TGTGCCAGCAGCTTAGGACCGGGACAGGGGGCGATTAACAATGGCTACACCTTC
NA | NA | TRBJ2-2 | TRBV6-6 | CASKGEGVAGELFF | TGTGCCAGCAAAGGAGAGGGGGTAGCCGGGGAGCTGTTTTTT
NA | NA | TRBJ1-3 | TRBV5-1 | CASSPGGGGNTIYF | TGCGCCAGCAGCCCTGGGGGGGGTGGAAACACCATATATTTT
TRBD2 | few | TRBJ2-5 | TRBV9 | CASSTAGGAEETQYF | TGTGCCAGCAGCACTGCGGGAGGGGCTGAAGAGACCCAGTACTTC
TRBD2 | once | TRBJ2-3 | TRBV6-4 | CASSDPSGGLDTQYF | TGTGCCAGCAGTGACCCAAGCGGGGGGTTAGATACGCAGTATTTT
NA | NA | TRBJ1-3 | TRBV7-9 | CASSLGRHANTIYF | TGTGCCAGCAGCCTAGGACGGCACGCAAACACCATATATTTT
TRBD2 | NA | TRBJ2-7 | TRBV5-1 | CASSLEQREATYEQYF | TGCGCCAGCAGCTTGGAGCAGCGGGAGGCGACTTACGAGCAGTACTTC
TRBD1 | NA | TRBJ1-5 | TRBV28 | CASTNLGATGGDEPQHF | TGTGCCAGCACCAATCTTGGGGCCACAGGGGGGGATGAGCCCCAGCATTTT